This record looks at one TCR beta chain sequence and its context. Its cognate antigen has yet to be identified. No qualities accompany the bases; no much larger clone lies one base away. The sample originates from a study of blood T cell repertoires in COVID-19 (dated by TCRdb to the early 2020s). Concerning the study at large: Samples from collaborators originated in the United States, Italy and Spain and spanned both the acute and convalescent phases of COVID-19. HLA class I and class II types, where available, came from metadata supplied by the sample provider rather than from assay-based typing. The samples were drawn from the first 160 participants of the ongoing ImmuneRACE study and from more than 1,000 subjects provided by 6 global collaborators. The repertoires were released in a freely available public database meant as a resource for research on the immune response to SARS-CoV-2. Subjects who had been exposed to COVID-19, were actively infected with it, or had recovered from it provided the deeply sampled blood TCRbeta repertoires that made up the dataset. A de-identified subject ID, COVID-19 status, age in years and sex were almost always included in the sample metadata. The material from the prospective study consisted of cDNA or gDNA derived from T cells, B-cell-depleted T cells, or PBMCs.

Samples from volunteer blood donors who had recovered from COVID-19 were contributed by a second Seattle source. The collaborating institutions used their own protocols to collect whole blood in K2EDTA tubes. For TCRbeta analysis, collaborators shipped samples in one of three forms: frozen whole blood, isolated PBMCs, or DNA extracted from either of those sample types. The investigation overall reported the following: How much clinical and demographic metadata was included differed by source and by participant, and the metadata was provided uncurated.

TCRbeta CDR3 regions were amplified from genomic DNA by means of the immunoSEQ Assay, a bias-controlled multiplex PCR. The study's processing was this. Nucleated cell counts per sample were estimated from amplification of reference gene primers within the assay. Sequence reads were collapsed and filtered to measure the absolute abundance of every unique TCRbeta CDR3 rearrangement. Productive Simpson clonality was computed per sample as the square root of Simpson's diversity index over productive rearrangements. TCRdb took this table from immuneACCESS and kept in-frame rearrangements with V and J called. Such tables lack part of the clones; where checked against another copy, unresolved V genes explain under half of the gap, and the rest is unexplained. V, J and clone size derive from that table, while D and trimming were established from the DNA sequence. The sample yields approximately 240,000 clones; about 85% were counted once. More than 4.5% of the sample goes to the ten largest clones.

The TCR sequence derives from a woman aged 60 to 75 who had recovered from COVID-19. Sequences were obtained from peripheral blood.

The CDR3 reads as follows: CASSPQGQGEAFF. Read as DNA, the sequence is TGCGCCAGCAGCCCTCAGGGGCAGGGTGAAGCTTTCTTT. In this chain, TRBV5-1 is recombined with TRBJ1-1, with a tentative D gene TRBD1 over 6 matching bases. V is shortened by 4 bases, J by 7 bases, and the region joining them spans 14 bases. The cysteine opens and the phenylalanine closes a CDR3 of 13 amino acids. Solely the CDR3 DNA is kept, with 39 bases framed from the first base. CDR1 is given as SGHRS and CDR2 as YFSETQ, both from the germline V gene.